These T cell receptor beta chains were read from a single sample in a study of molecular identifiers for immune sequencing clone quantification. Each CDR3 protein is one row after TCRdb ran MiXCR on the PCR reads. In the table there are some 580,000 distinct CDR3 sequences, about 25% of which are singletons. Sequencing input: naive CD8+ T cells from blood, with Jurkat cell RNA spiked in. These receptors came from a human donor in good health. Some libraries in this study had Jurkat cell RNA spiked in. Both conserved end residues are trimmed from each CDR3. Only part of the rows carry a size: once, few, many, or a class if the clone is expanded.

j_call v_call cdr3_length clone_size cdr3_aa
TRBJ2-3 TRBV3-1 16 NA ASSQDLAGLLVTDTQY
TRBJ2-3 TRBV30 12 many AWSRDSSTDTQY
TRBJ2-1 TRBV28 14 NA ASSLWISGSGDEQF
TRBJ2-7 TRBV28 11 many ASSSHLGYEQY
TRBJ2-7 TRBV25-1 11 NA ATLGHLLYEQY
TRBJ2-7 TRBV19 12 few ASSLQGPPSEQY
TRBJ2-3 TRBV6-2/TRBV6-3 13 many ASSSLAGVVDTQY
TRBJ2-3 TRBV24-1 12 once ASGEDRGTDTQY
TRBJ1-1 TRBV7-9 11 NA ASSPTSLTTAF
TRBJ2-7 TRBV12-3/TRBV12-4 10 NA ASSWTGDEQY
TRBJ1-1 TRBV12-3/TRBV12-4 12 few ASSRGWAATEAF
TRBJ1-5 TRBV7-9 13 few ASSPGWESNQPQH
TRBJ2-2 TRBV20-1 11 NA SARDREGGELF